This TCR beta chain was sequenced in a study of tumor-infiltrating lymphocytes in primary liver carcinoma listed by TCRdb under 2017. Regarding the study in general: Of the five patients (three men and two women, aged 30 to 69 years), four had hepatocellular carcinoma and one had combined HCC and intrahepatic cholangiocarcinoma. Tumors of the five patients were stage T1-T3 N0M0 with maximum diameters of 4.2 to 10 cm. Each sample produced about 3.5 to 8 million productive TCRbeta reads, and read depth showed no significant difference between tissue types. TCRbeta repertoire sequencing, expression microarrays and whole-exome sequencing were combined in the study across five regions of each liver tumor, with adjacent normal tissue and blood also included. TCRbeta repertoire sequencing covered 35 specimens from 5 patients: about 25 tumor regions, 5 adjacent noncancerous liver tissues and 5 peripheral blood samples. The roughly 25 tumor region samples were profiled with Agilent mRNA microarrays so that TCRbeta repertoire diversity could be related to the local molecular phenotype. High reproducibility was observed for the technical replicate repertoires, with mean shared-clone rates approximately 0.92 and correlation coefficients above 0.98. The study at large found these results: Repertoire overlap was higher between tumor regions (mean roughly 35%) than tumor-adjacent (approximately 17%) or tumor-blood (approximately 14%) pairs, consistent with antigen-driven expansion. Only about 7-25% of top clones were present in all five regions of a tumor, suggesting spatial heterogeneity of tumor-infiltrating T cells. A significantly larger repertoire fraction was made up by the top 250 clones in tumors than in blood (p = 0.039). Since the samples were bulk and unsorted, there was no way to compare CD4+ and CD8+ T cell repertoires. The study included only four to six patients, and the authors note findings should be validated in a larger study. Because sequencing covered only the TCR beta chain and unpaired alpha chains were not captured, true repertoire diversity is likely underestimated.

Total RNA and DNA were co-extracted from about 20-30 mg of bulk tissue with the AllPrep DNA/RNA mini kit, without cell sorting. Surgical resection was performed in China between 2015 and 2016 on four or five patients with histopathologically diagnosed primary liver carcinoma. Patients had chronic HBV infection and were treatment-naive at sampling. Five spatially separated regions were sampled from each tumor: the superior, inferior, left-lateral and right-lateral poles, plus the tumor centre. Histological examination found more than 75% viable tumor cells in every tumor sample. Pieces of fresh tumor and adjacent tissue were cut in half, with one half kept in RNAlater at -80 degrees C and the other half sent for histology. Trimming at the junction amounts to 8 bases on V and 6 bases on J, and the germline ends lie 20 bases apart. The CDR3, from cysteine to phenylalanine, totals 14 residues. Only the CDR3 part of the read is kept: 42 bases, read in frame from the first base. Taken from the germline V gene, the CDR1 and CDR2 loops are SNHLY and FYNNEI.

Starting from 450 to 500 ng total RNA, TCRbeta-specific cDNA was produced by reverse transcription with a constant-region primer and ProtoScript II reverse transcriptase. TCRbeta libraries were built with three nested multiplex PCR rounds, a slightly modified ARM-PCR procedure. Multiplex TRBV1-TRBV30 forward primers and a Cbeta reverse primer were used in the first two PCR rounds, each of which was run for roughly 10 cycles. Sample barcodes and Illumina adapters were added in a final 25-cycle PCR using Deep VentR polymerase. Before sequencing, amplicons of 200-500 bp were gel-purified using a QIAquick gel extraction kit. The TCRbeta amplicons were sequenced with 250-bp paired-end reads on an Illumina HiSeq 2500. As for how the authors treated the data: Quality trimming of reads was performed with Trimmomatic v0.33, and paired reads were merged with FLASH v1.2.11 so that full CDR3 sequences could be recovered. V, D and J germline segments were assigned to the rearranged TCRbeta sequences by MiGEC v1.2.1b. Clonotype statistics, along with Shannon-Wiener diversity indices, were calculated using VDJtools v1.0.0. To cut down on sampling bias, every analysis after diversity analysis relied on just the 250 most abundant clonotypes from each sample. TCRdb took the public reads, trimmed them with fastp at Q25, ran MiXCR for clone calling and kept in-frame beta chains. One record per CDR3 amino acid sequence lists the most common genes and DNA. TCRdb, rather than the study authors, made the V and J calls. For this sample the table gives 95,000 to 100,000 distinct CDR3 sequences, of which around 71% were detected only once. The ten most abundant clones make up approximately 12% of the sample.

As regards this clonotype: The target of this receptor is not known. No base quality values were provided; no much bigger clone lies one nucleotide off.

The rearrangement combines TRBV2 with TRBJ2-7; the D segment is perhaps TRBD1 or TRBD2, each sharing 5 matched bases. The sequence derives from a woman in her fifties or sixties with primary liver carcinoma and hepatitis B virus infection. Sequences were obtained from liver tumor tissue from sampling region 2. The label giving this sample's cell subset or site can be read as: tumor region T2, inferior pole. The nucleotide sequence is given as TGTGCCAGCCAGAGACACCCGGGGCCCTTCGAGCAGTACTTC. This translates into CASQRHPGPFEQYF.